This entry lists 5 T cell receptor beta chains sequenced from one sample in a study of lymphopenia after photon versus proton radiotherapy. Sequenced by immunoSEQ multiplex PCR; TCRdb stores in-frame clones only, minus some. Among more than 20,000 clones, 85% were seen once, and the ten largest hold under 20%. The sequencing here drew on peripheral blood, taken from a patient treated with photon-based radiotherapy. Source of these receptors: a man aged 60 to 69 with pancreatic cancer.

The CDR3 is CASRPDSATDTQYF. CDR3 bases: TGTGCCAGCAGACCTGACAGCGCCACAGATACGCAGTATTTT. V is TRBV9 and J is TRBJ2-3; D may be TRBD1 (5 bases). The CDR3 has 14 amino acids. Looked up from germline, CDR1 is SGDLS and CDR2 is YYNGEE. V was clipped by 5 bases and J by 2 bases, with 12 bases between them.

The chain is built from TRBV6-6 and TRBJ1-2; D possibly corresponds to TRBD1 (5 bases). Trimming left V 6 bases short and J 4 bases short, with 9 bases between. Germline values: CDR1 MNHNY, CDR2 SVGAGI (reference sequence). CDR3 size: 12 residues. CDR3 in amino acids: CASSWDVYGYTF. DNA for the CDR3: TGTGCCAGCAGCTGGGACGTCTATGGCTACACCTTC.

The rearrangement uses TRBV27 and TRBJ2-3; 9 bases match TRBD1. The CDR3 is 16 residues long. Trimming at V came to 4 bases and at J to 6 bases, leaving 11 bases not matched to a gene. Germline CDR1 is MNHEY and CDR2 is SMNVEV (reference sequence). This chain's CDR3 is CASSWGQGLIMDTQYF. CDR3 sequence (DNA): TGTGCCAGCAGTTGGGGACAGGGCCTAATAATGGATACGCAGTATTTT.

CDR3 residues: CASSPRGALYNEQFF. The CDR3, as DNA: TGTGCCAGCAGCCCGCGGGGGGCCCTCTACAATGAGCAGTTCTTC. The V gene is TRBV7-3, the J gene TRBJ2-1; 8 nucleotides align to TRBD2. V dropped 5 bases and J dropped 3; count of bases not matched to a gene: 6. CDR1 is SGHTA and CDR2 is FQGTGA in the germline V gene. The CDR3 extends over 15 amino acids.

This chain connects TRBV6-1 to TRBJ2-7, with 11 bases identical to TRBD1. The germline CDR1 and CDR2 sequences are MNHNS and SASEGT. The CDR3 is 14 amino acids. The V segment lost 5 bases and the J segment 4 bases; nucleotides outside the gene matches: 4. The DNA for the CDR3 is TGTGCCAGCAGTATGGACAGGGGGCTGTACGAGCAGTACTTC. Translating it yields CASSMDRGLYEQYF.